What follows are 12 T cell receptor beta chains derived from one specimen sequenced in a study of T cells in Graves' hyperthyroidism and ophthalmopathy. Amplified TCR beta CDR3 regions derived from RNA transcripts. When the TCR CDR3 underwent first-round RT-PCR, the HTBI primer set was used. From the multiplex PCR reads, TCRdb called clonotypes with MiXCR, one entry per CDR3 protein. The sample comprises 450,000 to 600,000 distinct CDR3 sequences, approximately 20% of which are singletons, and about half rests with the top ten. The sample comprised blood. The receptors here all came from a man aged 35-49 years with Graves' ophthalmopathy.

CDR3 region: CASSIQGAGGPNEQFF. CDR3 bases: TGTGCCAGTAGTATTCAAGGAGCGGGAGGGCCGAATGAGCAGTTCTTC. J is TRBJ2-1 and V is TRBV19, with 10 bases aligning to TRBD2. Unmatched junction bases numbered 9, after V lost 3 bases and J lost 7 bases. The CDR3 length is 16 residues. The germline V gene encodes CDR1 LNHDA and CDR2 SQIVND (reference sequence).

The chain joins TRBV3-1 to TRBJ2-7; D is unresolved. The V and J ends lost 1 base and 4 bases respectively, with 11 bases between them. This CDR3 has 14 amino acids. Looked up from germline, CDR1 is LGHDT and CDR2 is YNNKEL (reference sequence). CDR3 sequence: CASSQVSEKYEQYF. The CDR3 nucleotides are TGTGCCAGCAGCCAAGTGTCGGAGAAATACGAGCAGTACTTC.

This clonotype was recorded many times. The J gene is TRBJ2-7, the V gene TRBV6-2 or TRBV6-3; 7 nucleotides align to TRBD1. CDR1 and CDR2 from the germline V gene are MNHEY and SVGEGT. The V gene end was trimmed by 2 bases and the J gene end by 2 bases; junction bases not matched to a gene: 12. The CDR3 totals 17 residues. DNA for the CDR3: TGTGCCAGCAGTTACAACCGACAGGGTGGAACTCCCTACGAGCAGTACTTC. Translated: CASSYNRQGGTPYEQYF.

In its sample, this clonotype was seen a few times. In DNA form, the CDR3 reads TGTGCCAGCAGCTTGAGGTCTAGCGGGAGCTCCTACAATGAGCAGTTCTTC. Translated, it gives CASSLRSSGSSYNEQFF. This rearrangement joins TRBV11-2 to TRBJ2-1; 10 bases line up with TRBD2. The length of the CDR3 is 17 residues. V lost 3 bases and J lost 0; bases outside the gene matches: 5. Germline V lookup: CDR1 SGHAT, CDR2 FQNNGV.

The rearrangement uses TRBV30 and TRBJ2-4, with 7 bases aligning to TRBD1. V shed 1 base, J shed 0 bases, and the junction held 3 bases outside the gene matches. The CDR3 is made up of 15 amino acids. The germline V gene encodes CDR1 GTSNPN and CDR2 SVGIG (reference sequence). CDR3 region: CAWSEGALAKNIQYF. The CDR3 region has the DNA TGTGCCTGGAGTGAGGGGGCCTTAGCCAAAAACATTCAGTACTTC. Full variable domain (remainder filled in from reference TRBV30 and TRBJ2-4): SQTIHQWPATLVQPVGSPLSLECTVEGTSNPNLYWYRQAAGRGLQLLFYSVGIGQISSEVPQNLSASRPQDRQFILSSKKLLLSDSGFYLCAWSEGALAKNIQYFGAGTRLSVL.

This clonotype showed up just a few times. V is TRBV19 and J is TRBJ1-5, with D unresolved. CDR3 length equals 13 residues. V gave up 6 bases and J gave up 4 bases, with 10 bases separating them. The germline gives CDR1 LNHDA, CDR2 SQIVND (reference sequence). DNA of the CDR3: TGTGCCAGTAGCCTCCGGGAAAATCAGCCCCAGCATTTT. Its translation: CASSLRENQPQHF.

Only a few counts were recorded for this clonotype. The chain links TRBV5-4 to TRBJ2-5; no definite D call. V was cut by 0 bases and J by 7 bases, with 19 bases left in between. CDR3 length: 16 amino acids. Germline V lookup: CDR1 SGHNT, CDR2 YYREEE (reference sequence). The CDR3 is CASSLGSRFQSGTQYF. The CDR3 DNA reads TGTGCCAGCAGCTTGGGGAGCAGGTTCCAGTCCGGGACCCAGTACTTC.

This clonotype was counted only a few times. This CDR3 reads CASTLSGNQPQHF. DNA of the CDR3: TGTGCCAGCACCCTGAGTGGCAATCAGCCCCAGCATTTT. J is TRBJ1-5 and V is TRBV28; no reliable D call. Per germline, CDR1 MDHEN and CDR2 SYDVKM. Trimming shortened V by 7 bases and J by 2 bases, and 9 bases separated the two germline ends. CDR3 length equals 13 residues.

The chain is built from TRBV12-3 or TRBV12-4 and TRBJ1-5; 7 positions match TRBD1. The CDR3 totals 15 residues. The V gene end was trimmed by 4 bases and the J gene end by 1 base; junction bases not matched to a gene: 4. Written as DNA, the CDR3 is TGTGCCAGCAGTTCCGACAGGGCGAGCAATCAGCCCCAGCATTTT. This translates into CASSSDRASNQPQHF.

This clonotype has just a few counts. This CDR3 is CASSYSPWANYGYTF. The CDR3 nucleotides read TGTGCCAGCAGTTACTCCCCTTGGGCTAACTATGGCTACACCTTC. This rearrangement joins TRBV6-6 to TRBJ1-2; D gene unclear. Trimming took 0 bases from V and 0 from J, leaving 8 bases between them. The CDR3 loop spans 15 amino acids. The V gene's germline CDR1 is MNHNY and CDR2 SVGAGI (reference sequence).

The table lists this clonotype with a few counts. This rearrangement joins TRBV7-9 to TRBJ2-5; 9 bases map to TRBD2. Germline V gene sequence: CDR1 SEHNR, CDR2 FQNEAQ (reference sequence). The CDR3 is made up of 14 amino acids. V lost 4 bases and J lost 4; bases outside the gene matches: 4. This CDR3 reads CASSWQAGGETQYF. The DNA of the CDR3 is TGTGCCAGCAGCTGGCAAGCGGGAGGAGAGACCCAGTACTTC. Filled out from reference TRBV7-9 and TRBJ2-5, the complete variable domain reads DTGVSQNPRHKITKRGQNVTFRCDPISEHNRLYWYRQTLGQGPEFLTYFQNEAQLEKSRLLSDRFSAERPKGSFSTLEIQRTEQGDSAMYLCASSWQAGGETQYFGPGTRLLVL.

Only a few counts were recorded for this clonotype. The V gene is TRBV12-3 or TRBV12-4, the J gene TRBJ1-4, with D possibly TRBD1 on 6 matching bases. Trimming removed 7 bases from V and 5 bases from J, with 14 bases in between. The CDR3 runs 14 residues. As DNA, the CDR3 is TGTGCCAGCACCGTACAGGGTACAAATGAAAAACTGTTTTTT. As protein: CASTVQGTNEKLFF.